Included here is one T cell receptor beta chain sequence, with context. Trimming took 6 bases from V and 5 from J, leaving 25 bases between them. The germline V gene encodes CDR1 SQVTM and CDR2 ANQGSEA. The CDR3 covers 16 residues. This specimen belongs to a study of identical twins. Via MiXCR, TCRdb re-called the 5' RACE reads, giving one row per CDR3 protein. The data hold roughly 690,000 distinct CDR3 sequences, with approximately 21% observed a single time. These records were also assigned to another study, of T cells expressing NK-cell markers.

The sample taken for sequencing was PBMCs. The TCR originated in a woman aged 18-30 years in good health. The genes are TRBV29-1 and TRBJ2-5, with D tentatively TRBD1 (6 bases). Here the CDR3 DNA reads TGCAGCGTGGCCCGTTTTGCAGGGGCCTACGGGGAGACCCAGTACTTC. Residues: CSVARFAGAYGETQYF. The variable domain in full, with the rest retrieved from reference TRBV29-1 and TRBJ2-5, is SAVISQKPSRDICQRGTSLTIQCQVDSQVTMMFWYRQQPGQSLTLIATANQGSEATYESGFVIDKFPISRPNLTFSTLTVSNMSPEDSSIYLCSVARFAGAYGETQYFGPGTRLLVL.